This T cell receptor beta chain derives from a study of Graves' ophthalmopathy and Graves' hyperthyroidism. The authors amplified TCR beta CDR3 regions, and they did so from RNA transcripts for repertoire sequencing. The first round was an RT-PCR with HTBI primers, and the second round was a multiplex PCR. MiXCR was run by TCRdb on the multiplex PCR reads, yielding one entry per CDR3 protein. The repertoire holds a few hundred thousand distinct CDR3 sequences, with approximately 18% as singletons. Being free of ophthalmopathy for 18 months of follow-up defined stable hyperthyroidism. Study findings and constraints: The model forecast ophthalmopathy progression, reaching roughly 70% sensitivity and approximately 79% specificity. Among thyroid clonotypes expanded above 0.001 frequency, most also appeared in blood.

There are a few counts of this clonotype. Its cognate antigen is unknown. The receptor's source is an adult woman with stable Graves' hyperthyroidism. Material: peripheral blood.

CDR3 protein: CASSQDWRFWNTGELFF. CDR3 DNA: TGTGCCAGCAGCCAAGATTGGAGATTCTGGAACACCGGGGAGCTGTTTTTT. The V and J genes are TRBV3-1 and TRBJ2-2; D gene ambiguous. The CDR3 extends over 17 amino acids. The germline V gene has CDR1 LGHDT and CDR2 YNNKEL (reference sequence). V dropped 0 bases and J dropped 1 base, with 12 bases sitting between them.